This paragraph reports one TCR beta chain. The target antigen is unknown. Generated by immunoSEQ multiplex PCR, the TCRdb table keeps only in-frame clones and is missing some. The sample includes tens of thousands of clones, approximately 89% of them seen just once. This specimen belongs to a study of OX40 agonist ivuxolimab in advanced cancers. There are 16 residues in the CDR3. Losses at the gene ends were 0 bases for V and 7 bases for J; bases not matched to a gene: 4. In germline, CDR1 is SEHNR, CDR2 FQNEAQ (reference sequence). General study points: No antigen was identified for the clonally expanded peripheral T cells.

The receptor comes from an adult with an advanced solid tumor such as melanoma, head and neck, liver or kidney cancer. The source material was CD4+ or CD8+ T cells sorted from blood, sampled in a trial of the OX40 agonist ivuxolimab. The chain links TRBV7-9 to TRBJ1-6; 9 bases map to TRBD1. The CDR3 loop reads CASSLARTGENSPLHF. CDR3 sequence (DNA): TGTGCCAGCAGCTTAGCGCGGACAGGGGAAAATTCACCCCTCCACTTT.